This TCR beta chain was identified in a study of neoadjuvant anti-PD-1 for oral cavity cancer. Study overall: Around day 43, patients without progression received a fourth nivolumab dose before surgery.

Points from the study as a whole: TCR analyses covered only a few patients per response group.

Germline V gene data show CDR1 as MGHDK and CDR2 as SYGVNS. The CDR3 totals 15 residues. V shed 4 bases and J shed 2 bases, with 12 bases lying between them. Time point described: after neoadjuvant nivolumab, at surgical resection. These newly diagnosed stage II-IVA oral cavity squamous cell carcinoma patients had no prior systemic or radiation treatment. To note about this clone: Its matching antigen is unknown.

Generated by immunoSEQ multiplex PCR, the TCRdb table keeps only in-frame clones and is missing some. The sample has more than 9,500 clones; 60% to 75% are singletons. The rearrangement uses TRBV25-1 and TRBJ2-1, with unresolved D. This TCR derives from a person between 35 and 79 years old with oral cavity squamous cell carcinoma. The input for sequencing was PBMCs, taken after nivolumab (anti-PD-1) treatment. The CDR3 spells CASSGTLGAYNEQFF. In DNA form, the CDR3 reads TGTGCCAGCAGTGGTACGTTAGGCGCCTACAATGAGCAGTTCTTC.